Listed here are 32 T cell receptor beta chains from one sample, sequenced in a study of technical replicates of blood from several donors. Here immunoSEQ multiplex PCR was the method, and the copy in TCRdb shows in-frame clones only, minus some. The sample includes tens of thousands of clones, around 90% seen only once; the top ten take under 0.5%. The sample was T cells isolated from PBMCs. These receptors originate from a human donor in good health. Some clones in this sample may be carry-over from other donors' samples.

This chain joins TRBV7-3 and TRBJ2-2; 11 bases match TRBD2. The V gene end was trimmed by 2 bases and the J gene end by 4 bases; junction bases not matched to a gene: 3. There are 16 residues in the CDR3. Germline V gene data show CDR1 as SGHTA and CDR2 as FQGTGA. This CDR3 reads CASSLYLAGGTGELFF. As DNA, the CDR3 is TGTGCCAGCAGCTTATACCTAGCGGGAGGCACCGGGGAGCTGTTTTTT.

This clone was detected once. This chain connects TRBV11-1 to TRBJ2-1, with 12 bases matching TRBD2. CDR1 SGHAT and CDR2 FQDESV come from the germline V gene (reference sequence). With 0 bases clipped from V and 4 bases from J, the junction kept 7 bases outside the gene matches. CDR3 length equals 18 residues. CDR3 amino acids: CASSLAYGLAGHYNEQFF. The CDR3, as DNA: TGTGCCAGCAGCTTAGCCTACGGACTAGCGGGACATTACAATGAGCAGTTCTTC.

V usage is TRBV4-3 and J usage is TRBJ2-5; 7 bases map to TRBD2. Germline CDR1 and CDR2: LGHNA and YSLEER. J lost 3 bases, V lost 0 bases, and 4 bases had no gene match. The CDR3 is 15 residues long. CDR3 sequence (DNA): TGCGCCAGCAGCCAAGATAGGGGACTAAAAGAGACCCAGTACTTC. It translates to CASSQDRGLKETQYF.

V gene TRBV19 combines with J gene TRBJ1-1, with no clear D. CDR1 and CDR2 (germline): LNHDA, SQIVND (reference sequence). V dropped 6 bases and J dropped 1 base, with 9 bases sitting between them. The CDR3 extends over 13 amino acids. The CDR3 DNA reads as TGTGCCAGTAGCCCCAGACAGAACACTGAAGCTTTCTTT. Its protein product is CASSPRQNTEAFF.

CDR3 in amino acids: CASSLPSGTDTQYF. DNA for the CDR3: TGCGCCAGCAGCTTGCCTAGCGGGACAGATACGCAGTATTTT. The chain couples TRBV5-1 to TRBJ2-3, with 8 bases lining up with TRBD2. The V gene end was trimmed by 1 base and the J gene end by 3 bases; junction bases not matched to a gene: 1. Germline lookup yields CDR1 SGHRS and CDR2 YFSETQ. The CDR3 runs to 14 residues.

The chain carries TRBV28 and TRBJ1-5; perhaps TRBD1 as D (6 bases). CDR3 length equals 15 residues. CDR1 and CDR2 (germline): MDHEN, SYDVKM. V lost 5 bases and J 4 bases, leaving 15 bases between the germline ends. CDR3 bases: TGTGCCAGCAGTAACAGGGATACTGAAAATCAGCCCCAGCATTTT. The encoded protein is CASSNRDTENQPQHF.

This clone was observed once. The chain recombines TRBV7-3 with TRBJ2-7; D is perhaps TRBD1 (5 bases). The CDR3 length is 16 residues. Germline lookup yields CDR1 SGHTA and CDR2 FQGTGA. V lost 2 bases and J 2 bases, leaving 16 bases between the germline ends. CDR3: CASSLDGASAAYEQYF. In nucleotides, the CDR3 is TGTGCCAGCAGCTTAGATGGGGCTAGTGCGGCCTACGAGCAGTACTTC.

The chain recombines TRBV7-6 with TRBJ2-5; weak D call: TRBD2 (6 bases). The CDR3 contains 13 residues. Trimming pared 5 bases from V and 7 bases from J, leaving 14 bases between. Germline V gene sequence: CDR1 SGHVS, CDR2 FNYEAQ. CDR3 DNA sequence: TGTGCCAGCAGCCCCCCCGAGGGACTGACCCAGTACTTC. Amino acids: CASSPPEGLTQYF.

The V gene is TRBV6-5, the J gene TRBJ2-5, with D possibly TRBD1 on 6 matching bases. The germline V gene encodes CDR1 MNHEY and CDR2 SVGAGI. CDR3 length equals 15 residues. V was pared by 1 base and J by 7 bases, with 16 bases between. The CDR3 DNA sequence: TGTGCCAGCAGTTACTATAGGGGGATTGGGGGGACCCAGTACTTC. It specifies CASSYYRGIGGTQYF.

The chain is built from TRBV27 and TRBJ2-3; tentative D call: TRBD2 (5 bases). This CDR3 is 12 amino acids long. V lost 8 bases and J lost 4, with 10 bases in between. Germline V gene data show CDR1 as MNHEY and CDR2 as SMNVEV (reference sequence). The DNA of the CDR3 is TGTGCCAGCGCGGACTCGGCAGATACGCAGTATTTT. It translates to CASADSADTQYF.

The V and J genes are TRBV14 and TRBJ2-7; 7 bases are a match to TRBD1. V trimming: 3 bases; J trimming: 0 bases; junction bases outside the gene matches: 5. This CDR3 has 15 amino acids. The germline CDR1 and CDR2 sequences are SGHDN and FVKESK. The CDR3 protein is CASSQRTGYSYEQYF. Written as DNA, the CDR3 is TGTGCCAGCAGCCAGAGGACAGGTTACTCCTACGAGCAGTACTTC.

The J gene is TRBJ2-7, the V gene TRBV19; D is uncertain. V was shortened by 4 bases and J by 3 bases, with 13 bases between the two germline ends. CDR1 LNHDA and CDR2 SQIVND come from the germline V gene (reference sequence). This CDR3 spans 14 amino acids. The CDR3 DNA is TGTGCCAGTAGTAAGTACAGTGCCAACTACGAGCAGTACTTC. This translates into CASSKYSANYEQYF.

The gene calls are TRBV7-2 and TRBJ1-3, with D perhaps matching TRBD1 (5 bases). CDR1 and CDR2 (germline): SGHTA, FQGNSA. V was cut by 5 bases and J by 6 bases, with 20 bases left in between. The CDR3 sequence is 16 residues long. The CDR3 loop is CASSPEHGGGINTIYF. CDR3 bases: TGTGCCAGCAGCCCAGAGCACGGGGGTGGAATAAACACCATATATTTT.

The V call is TRBV30, the J call TRBJ2-2; perhaps TRBD2 as D (6 bases). Germline V gene lookup returns CDR1 GTSNPN and CDR2 SVGIG (reference sequence). The CDR3 has 12 residues. V dropped 2 bases and J dropped 7 bases, with 8 bases sitting between them. The CDR3 DNA follows: TGTGCCTGGAGTACGGGGGTCGGGGAGCTGTTTTTT. This encodes CAWSTGVGELFF.

The CDR3 region is CASSPLGLHQETQYF. CDR3 in DNA: TGTGCCAGCTCACCGTTGGGACTACACCAAGAGACCCAGTACTTC. The chain joins TRBV18 to TRBJ2-5, with 7 positions matching TRBD2. Trimming cost V 3 bases and J 0 bases; bases outside gene matches: 4. The germline CDR1 and CDR2 sequences are KGHSH and LQKENI. The length of the CDR3 is 15 residues.

CDR3: CASSFGPRDQPQHF. CDR3 DNA: TGTGCCAGCAGCTTCGGACCGAGGGATCAGCCCCAGCATTTT. J is TRBJ1-5 and V is TRBV5-5; D unclear. Germline V lookup: CDR1 SGHKS, CDR2 YYEKEE (reference sequence). Trimming left V 2 bases short and J 5 bases short, with 11 bases between. The length of the CDR3 is 14 residues.

The chain employs TRBV29-1 and TRBJ1-2; possible D gene TRBD1, 5 bases. Germline V CDR1 and CDR2: SQVTM, ANQGSEA. The CDR3 sequence is 15 residues long. Trimming cost V 5 bases and J 1 base, with 17 bases left between them. In DNA, the CDR3 is TGCAGCGTTACGGGAGAGGGGCGGCTTAACTATGGCTACACCTTC. This encodes CSVTGEGRLNYGYTF.

This rearrangement joins TRBV18 to TRBJ1-5; TRBD1 matches at 7 bases. With V trimmed by 4 bases and J by 5 bases, 5 bases remained unmatched. The CDR3 runs to 14 residues. Looked up from germline, CDR1 is KGHSH and CDR2 is LQKENI. As DNA, the CDR3 is TGTGCCAGCTCACAGCAGGGGGAAGATCAGCCCCAGCATTTT. Residues: CASSQQGEDQPQHF.

The CDR3 sequence: CASIGSGRVTDTQYF. For the CDR3, the DNA is TGTGCCAGCATTGGTAGCGGGAGGGTGACAGATACGCAGTATTTT. The chain joins TRBV6-1 to TRBJ2-3, with 11 bases matching TRBD2. CDR1 and CDR2 (germline): MNHNS, SASEGT. The V gene end was trimmed by 7 bases and the J gene end by 3 bases; junction bases not matched to a gene: 6. CDR3 length: 15 amino acids.

The rearrangement links TRBV5-1 to TRBJ2-1; D perhaps matches TRBD2 (6 bases). This CDR3 is 13 amino acids long. V was shortened by 4 bases and J by 8 bases, with 13 bases between the two germline ends. CDR1 is SGHRS and CDR2 is YFSETQ in the germline V gene. CDR3 sequence: CASSRILADEQFF. In nucleotides, the CDR3 is TGCGCCAGCAGCCGCATTTTAGCGGATGAGCAGTTCTTC.

This chain joins TRBV6-1 and TRBJ1-1; tentative D call: TRBD1 (6 bases). The V and J ends lost 3 bases and 8 bases respectively, with 13 bases between them. The CDR3 sequence is 13 residues long. Per the germline V gene, CDR1 is MNHNS and CDR2 is SASEGT. CDR3 sequence reads: CASSDGTWEEAFF. The CDR3 DNA reads as TGTGCCAGCAGTGACGGGACATGGGAGGAAGCTTTCTTT.

V gene TRBV9 combines with J gene TRBJ2-5, with 7 bases fitting TRBD1. CDR3 length: 14 amino acids. The V segment lost 0 bases and the J segment 4 bases; nucleotides outside the gene matches: 3. Germline CDR1 SGDLS, CDR2 YYNGEE. This CDR3 is CASSVEGGAETQYF. CDR3 bases: TGTGCCAGCAGCGTAGAAGGGGGCGCAGAGACCCAGTACTTC.

This chain links TRBV5-4 with TRBJ2-3; tentatively, D is TRBD2 (5 bases). In germline, CDR1 is SGHNT, CDR2 YYREEE (reference sequence). Trimming pared 1 base from V and 0 bases from J, leaving 9 bases between. The length of the CDR3 is 15 residues. As DNA, the CDR3 is TGTGCCAGCAGCTTGAGGTCGGGGAGCACAGATACGCAGTATTTT. Protein product: CASSLRSGSTDTQYF.

This clone was recorded only once. J is TRBJ2-6 and V is TRBV30; 7 nucleotides match TRBD2. Looked up from germline, CDR1 is GTSNPN and CDR2 is SVGIG (reference sequence). The J segment lost 2 bases and the V segment lost 5 bases, leaving 3 bases of the junction unmatched. The CDR3 spans 14 residues. The CDR3 spells CAWGAGAGANVLTF. CDR3 in DNA: TGTGCCTGGGGGGCGGGGGCTGGGGCCAACGTCCTGACTTTC.

The chain carries TRBV18 and TRBJ2-2; tentatively, D is TRBD2 (6 bases). V shed 4 bases and J shed 1 base, with 7 bases lying between them. The CDR3 has 14 amino acids. Germline V gives CDR1 KGHSH, CDR2 LQKENI. The CDR3 DNA reads as TGTGCCAGCTCACTCGGGGGGAACACCGGGGAGCTGTTTTTT. Its translation: CASSLGGNTGELFF.

Here the CDR3 DNA reads TGTGCCAGCAGCCAACCCCTCCGGGGGTGGAGACACGGCTACACCTTC. Amino acids: CASSQPLRGWRHGYTF. This sequence joins TRBV27 and TRBJ1-2, with a weak D call TRBD1 (5 bases). The CDR3 extends over 16 amino acids. The V gene lost 6 bases and the J gene lost 8 bases, with 25 bases spanning the gap. The germline gives CDR1 MNHEY, CDR2 SMNVEV (reference sequence).

This chain uses TRBV7-6 with TRBJ1-3; D call uncertain. V gave up 4 bases and J gave up 0 bases, with 13 bases separating them. Germline CDR1 and CDR2: SGHVS and FNYEAQ. This CDR3 spans 16 amino acids. CDR3 bases: TGTGCCAGCAGCTACCTTCAGAAATACTCTGGAAACACCATATATTTT. Residues: CASSYLQKYSGNTIYF. The variable domain in full, with the rest retrieved from reference TRBV7-6 and TRBJ1-3, is GAGVSQSPRYKVTKRGQDVALRCDPISGHVSLYWYRQALGQGPEFLTYFNYEAQQDKSGLPNDRFSAERPEGSISTLTIQRTEQRDSAMYRCASSYLQKYSGNTIYFGEGSWLTVV.

The chain links TRBV6-1 to TRBJ1-1; D remains unclear. This CDR3 region has 13 residues. The V end lost 4 bases, the J end lost 0 bases, and 6 bases lay between the germline ends. The V gene's germline CDR1 is MNHNS and CDR2 SASEGT. Here the CDR3 reads CASSVAVNTEAFF. The CDR3 bases are TGTGCCAGCAGTGTGGCGGTGAACACTGAAGCTTTCTTT.

The chain links TRBV6-5 to TRBJ2-7; D is ambiguous. The germline V gene encodes CDR1 MNHEY and CDR2 SVGAGI. The length of the CDR3 is 16 residues. Trimming removed 0 bases from V and 3 bases from J, with 15 bases in between. CDR3 sequence reads: CASSYSSGLALYEQYF. The CDR3 DNA follows: TGTGCCAGCAGTTACTCGAGTGGGTTAGCCCTCTACGAGCAGTACTTC.

The CDR3 sequence is CASSVGSNYEQYF. Written as DNA, the CDR3 is TGTGCCAGCAGCGTAGGGAGCAACTACGAGCAGTACTTC. V gene TRBV9 combines with J gene TRBJ2-7, with unresolved D. This CDR3 has 13 residues. The V end was cut by 0 bases, the J end by 3 bases, with 7 bases between. The V gene's germline CDR1 is SGDLS and CDR2 YYNGEE.

The V call is TRBV18, the J call TRBJ2-2, with 7 bases identical to TRBD1. The CDR3 contains 16 residues. The V gene's germline CDR1 is KGHSH and CDR2 LQKENI. The V gene end was trimmed by 0 bases and the J gene end by 0 bases; junction bases not matched to a gene: 1. The CDR3 sequence: CASSPPDRANTGELFF. CDR3 nucleotides: TGTGCCAGCTCACCACCAGACAGGGCGAACACCGGGGAGCTGTTTTTT.

The rearrangement links TRBV11-2 to TRBJ2-7; 10 bases align to TRBD1. This CDR3 is 14 amino acids long. In germline, CDR1 is SGHAT, CDR2 FQNNGV. Trimming removed 4 bases from V and 4 bases from J; junction bases left unmatched: 4. Here the CDR3 DNA reads TGTGCCAGCAGCTCCGGGACAGGGGTATACGAGCAGTACTTC. Its protein product is CASSSGTGVYEQYF.